This TCR beta chain derives from a study of Ad26.COV2.S vaccination and SARS-CoV-2 variants. Study context: Trial arm assignment for the donor was COV1001 Ad26.COV2.S. Recipients of Ad26.COV2.S got it intramuscularly, once or twice 56 days apart.

Using immunoSEQ multiplex PCR, the repertoire was profiled, and TCRdb retains in-frame clones only, with some absent. Of around 400,000 clones in the sample, about nine tenths were seen once. Treatment defined: roughly 19 received Ad26.COV2.S at low or high dose, single or two shots; about five received placebo; per-sample allocation not given. Day 63 following the first vaccine or placebo injection was when the samples were taken. This adult donor, from Boston, was 18-55 years old. The sequence was collected from a person between 18 and 59 years old who received the Ad26.COV2.S COVID-19 vaccine or a placebo. The sequencing here drew on peripheral blood, taken in a trial of Ad26.COV2.S vaccine versus placebo.

The CDR3 protein is CASSYAGGQYGYTF. As DNA, the CDR3 is TGTGCCAGCAGTTATGCAGGGGGGCAATATGGCTACACCTTC. This rearrangement joins TRBV6-5 to TRBJ1-2; 7 bases are shared with TRBD1. The CDR3 sequence is 14 residues long. J lost 5 bases, V lost 3 bases, and 6 bases had no gene match. Germline-derived CDR1 and CDR2 are MNHEY and SVGAGI.